This T cell receptor beta chain originates from a study of CD8+CD57+ T cells in acquired aplastic anemia. Previously, flow cytometry had revealed CD8+CD57+ cell expansion in the patients chosen for sequencing. Per the germline V gene, CDR1 is LGHDT and CDR2 is YNNKEL (reference sequence). J lost 3 bases, V lost 1 base, and 4 bases had no gene match. The CDR3 length is 16 residues. This clonotype was counted at least ten times. CDR3 and TCR beta VDJ profiling relied on genomic DNA as the template. TCRdb itself ran the reads through MiXCR, one entry per CDR3 protein. The sample contains approximately 180,000 distinct CDR3 sequences, 45% to 55% of which appear only once.

This receptor was obtained from a human donor with aplastic anemia. The source material was sorted CD4+, CD8+, or CD8+CD57+ T cells (not recorded which) from PBMCs. The chain has TRBV3-1 and TRBJ2-5; TRBD2 matches at 11 bases. CDR3 residues: CASSQAGLAGEETQYF. Here the CDR3 DNA reads TGTGCCAGCAGCCAAGCCGGACTAGCGGGCGAAGAGACCCAGTACTTC.